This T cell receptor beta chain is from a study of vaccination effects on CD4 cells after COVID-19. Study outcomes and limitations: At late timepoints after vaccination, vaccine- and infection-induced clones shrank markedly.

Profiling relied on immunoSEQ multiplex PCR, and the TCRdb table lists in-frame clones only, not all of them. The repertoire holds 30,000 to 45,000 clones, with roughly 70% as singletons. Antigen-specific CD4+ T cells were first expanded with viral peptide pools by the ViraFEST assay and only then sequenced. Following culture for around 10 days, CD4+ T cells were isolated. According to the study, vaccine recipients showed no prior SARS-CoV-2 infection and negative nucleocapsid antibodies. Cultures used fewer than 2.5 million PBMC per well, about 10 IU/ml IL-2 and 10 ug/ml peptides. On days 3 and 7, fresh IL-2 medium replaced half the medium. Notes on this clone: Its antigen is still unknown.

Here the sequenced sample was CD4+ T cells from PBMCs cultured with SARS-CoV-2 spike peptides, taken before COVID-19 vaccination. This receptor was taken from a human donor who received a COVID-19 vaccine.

CDR3 loop: CASSGGLAGTNEQFF. For the CDR3, the DNA is TGTGCCAGCAGCGGAGGACTAGCGGGGACCAATGAGCAGTTCTTC. The V and J genes are TRBV7-2 and TRBJ2-1; 12 nucleotides match TRBD2. The CDR3 covers 15 residues. V dropped 5 bases and J dropped 6; count of bases not matched to a gene: 5. The germline V gene has CDR1 SGHTA and CDR2 FQGNSA.